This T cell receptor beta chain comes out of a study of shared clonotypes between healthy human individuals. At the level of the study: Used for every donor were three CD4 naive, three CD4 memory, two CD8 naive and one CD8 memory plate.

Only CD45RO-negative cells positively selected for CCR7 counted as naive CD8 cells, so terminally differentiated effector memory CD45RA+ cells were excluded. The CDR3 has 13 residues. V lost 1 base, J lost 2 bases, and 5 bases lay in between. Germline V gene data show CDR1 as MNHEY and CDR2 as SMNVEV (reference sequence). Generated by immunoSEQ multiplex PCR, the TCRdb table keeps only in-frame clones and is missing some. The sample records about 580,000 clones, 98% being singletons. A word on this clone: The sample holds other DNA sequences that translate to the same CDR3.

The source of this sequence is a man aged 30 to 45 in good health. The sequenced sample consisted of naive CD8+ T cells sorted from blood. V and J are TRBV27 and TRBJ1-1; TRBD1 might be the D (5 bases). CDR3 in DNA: TGTGCCAGCAGTTTATGGGGCAACACTGAAGCTTTCTTT. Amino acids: CASSLWGNTEAFF.